A single sample is the source of the 4 T cell receptor beta chains below, sequenced in a study of control samples from healthy donors and cancer patients. Assay: immunoSEQ multiplex PCR; the TCRdb copy retains only in-frame clones and omits some. Counted here are approximately 160,000 clones, roughly 94% occurring once; the ten biggest clones make up 1.2% to 1.5%. Source material: blood. Receptors originate from a woman between 18 and 29 years old in good health.

The chain links TRBV7-9 to TRBJ2-5; tentative D call: TRBD1 (6 bases). The CDR3 totals 14 residues. The germline CDR1 and CDR2 sequences are SEHNR and FQNEAQ (reference sequence). V was clipped by 5 bases and J by 5 bases, with 15 bases between them. Here the CDR3 DNA reads TGTGCCAGCAGCCCACAGGGTCCGGAGGAGACCCAGTACTTC. It encodes CASSPQGPEETQYF. Full variable domain (missing parts from reference TRBV7-9 and TRBJ2-5): DTGVSQNPRHKITKRGQNVTFRCDPISEHNRLYWYRQTLGQGPEFLTYFQNEAQLEKSRLLSDRFSAERPKGSFSTLEIQRTEQGDSAMYLCASSPQGPEETQYFGPGTRLLVL.

V usage is TRBV10-3 and J usage is TRBJ1-1; a possible D gene is TRBD1 (5 bases). The germline V gene has CDR1 ENHRY and CDR2 SYGVKD. Trimming cost V 0 bases and J 3 bases, with 8 bases left between them. There are 14 residues in the CDR3. As DNA, the CDR3 is TGTGCCATCAGTGAGTCAGGGGACGACACTGAAGCTTTCTTT. Translation gives CAISESGDDTEAFF.

CDR3: CASSPLRDRASSGGARSYEQYF. CDR3 nucleotides: TGTGCCAGCAGCCCCCTCCGAGATAGGGCTTCCAGCGGGGGGGCCCGGTCCTACGAGCAGTACTTC. The chain recombines TRBV3-1 (or the pseudogene TRBV3-2) with TRBJ2-7, with 10 bases fitting TRBD2. J was trimmed by 1 base and V by 4 bases; bases with no gene match: 25. The CDR3 contains 22 residues. In germline, CDR1 is LGHDT, CDR2 YNNKEL (reference sequence).

The chain carries TRBV19 and TRBJ2-3; no firm D call. V was trimmed by 5 bases and J by 3 bases, leaving 6 bases between them. CDR3 length: 12 amino acids. Germline CDR1 LNHDA, CDR2 SQIVND (reference sequence). The CDR3 loop is CASSRSTDTQYF. The CDR3 DNA sequence: TGTGCCAGTAGTCGTTCGACAGATACGCAGTATTTT. Complete variable domain (other parts from reference TRBV19 and TRBJ2-3): DGGITQSPKYLFRKEGQNVTLSCEQNLNHDAMYWYRQDPGQGLRLIYYSQIVNDFQKGDIAEGYSVSREKKESFPLTVTSAQKNPTAFYLCASSRSTDTQYFGPGTRLTVL.